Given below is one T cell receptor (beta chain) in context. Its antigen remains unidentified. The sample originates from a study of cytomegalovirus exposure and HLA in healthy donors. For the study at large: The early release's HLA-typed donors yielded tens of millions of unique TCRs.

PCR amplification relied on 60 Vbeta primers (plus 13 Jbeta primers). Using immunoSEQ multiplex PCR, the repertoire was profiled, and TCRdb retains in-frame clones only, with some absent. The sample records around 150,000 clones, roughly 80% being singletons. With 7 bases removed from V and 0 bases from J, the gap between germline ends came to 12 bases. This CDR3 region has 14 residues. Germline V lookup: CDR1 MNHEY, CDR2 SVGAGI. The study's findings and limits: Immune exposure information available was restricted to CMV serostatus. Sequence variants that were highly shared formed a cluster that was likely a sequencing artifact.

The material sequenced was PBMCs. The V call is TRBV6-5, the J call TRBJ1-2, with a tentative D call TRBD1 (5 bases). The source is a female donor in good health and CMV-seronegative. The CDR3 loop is CASTRAGTNYGYTF. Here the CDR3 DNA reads TGTGCCAGCACTAGGGCAGGGACTAACTATGGCTACACCTTC.